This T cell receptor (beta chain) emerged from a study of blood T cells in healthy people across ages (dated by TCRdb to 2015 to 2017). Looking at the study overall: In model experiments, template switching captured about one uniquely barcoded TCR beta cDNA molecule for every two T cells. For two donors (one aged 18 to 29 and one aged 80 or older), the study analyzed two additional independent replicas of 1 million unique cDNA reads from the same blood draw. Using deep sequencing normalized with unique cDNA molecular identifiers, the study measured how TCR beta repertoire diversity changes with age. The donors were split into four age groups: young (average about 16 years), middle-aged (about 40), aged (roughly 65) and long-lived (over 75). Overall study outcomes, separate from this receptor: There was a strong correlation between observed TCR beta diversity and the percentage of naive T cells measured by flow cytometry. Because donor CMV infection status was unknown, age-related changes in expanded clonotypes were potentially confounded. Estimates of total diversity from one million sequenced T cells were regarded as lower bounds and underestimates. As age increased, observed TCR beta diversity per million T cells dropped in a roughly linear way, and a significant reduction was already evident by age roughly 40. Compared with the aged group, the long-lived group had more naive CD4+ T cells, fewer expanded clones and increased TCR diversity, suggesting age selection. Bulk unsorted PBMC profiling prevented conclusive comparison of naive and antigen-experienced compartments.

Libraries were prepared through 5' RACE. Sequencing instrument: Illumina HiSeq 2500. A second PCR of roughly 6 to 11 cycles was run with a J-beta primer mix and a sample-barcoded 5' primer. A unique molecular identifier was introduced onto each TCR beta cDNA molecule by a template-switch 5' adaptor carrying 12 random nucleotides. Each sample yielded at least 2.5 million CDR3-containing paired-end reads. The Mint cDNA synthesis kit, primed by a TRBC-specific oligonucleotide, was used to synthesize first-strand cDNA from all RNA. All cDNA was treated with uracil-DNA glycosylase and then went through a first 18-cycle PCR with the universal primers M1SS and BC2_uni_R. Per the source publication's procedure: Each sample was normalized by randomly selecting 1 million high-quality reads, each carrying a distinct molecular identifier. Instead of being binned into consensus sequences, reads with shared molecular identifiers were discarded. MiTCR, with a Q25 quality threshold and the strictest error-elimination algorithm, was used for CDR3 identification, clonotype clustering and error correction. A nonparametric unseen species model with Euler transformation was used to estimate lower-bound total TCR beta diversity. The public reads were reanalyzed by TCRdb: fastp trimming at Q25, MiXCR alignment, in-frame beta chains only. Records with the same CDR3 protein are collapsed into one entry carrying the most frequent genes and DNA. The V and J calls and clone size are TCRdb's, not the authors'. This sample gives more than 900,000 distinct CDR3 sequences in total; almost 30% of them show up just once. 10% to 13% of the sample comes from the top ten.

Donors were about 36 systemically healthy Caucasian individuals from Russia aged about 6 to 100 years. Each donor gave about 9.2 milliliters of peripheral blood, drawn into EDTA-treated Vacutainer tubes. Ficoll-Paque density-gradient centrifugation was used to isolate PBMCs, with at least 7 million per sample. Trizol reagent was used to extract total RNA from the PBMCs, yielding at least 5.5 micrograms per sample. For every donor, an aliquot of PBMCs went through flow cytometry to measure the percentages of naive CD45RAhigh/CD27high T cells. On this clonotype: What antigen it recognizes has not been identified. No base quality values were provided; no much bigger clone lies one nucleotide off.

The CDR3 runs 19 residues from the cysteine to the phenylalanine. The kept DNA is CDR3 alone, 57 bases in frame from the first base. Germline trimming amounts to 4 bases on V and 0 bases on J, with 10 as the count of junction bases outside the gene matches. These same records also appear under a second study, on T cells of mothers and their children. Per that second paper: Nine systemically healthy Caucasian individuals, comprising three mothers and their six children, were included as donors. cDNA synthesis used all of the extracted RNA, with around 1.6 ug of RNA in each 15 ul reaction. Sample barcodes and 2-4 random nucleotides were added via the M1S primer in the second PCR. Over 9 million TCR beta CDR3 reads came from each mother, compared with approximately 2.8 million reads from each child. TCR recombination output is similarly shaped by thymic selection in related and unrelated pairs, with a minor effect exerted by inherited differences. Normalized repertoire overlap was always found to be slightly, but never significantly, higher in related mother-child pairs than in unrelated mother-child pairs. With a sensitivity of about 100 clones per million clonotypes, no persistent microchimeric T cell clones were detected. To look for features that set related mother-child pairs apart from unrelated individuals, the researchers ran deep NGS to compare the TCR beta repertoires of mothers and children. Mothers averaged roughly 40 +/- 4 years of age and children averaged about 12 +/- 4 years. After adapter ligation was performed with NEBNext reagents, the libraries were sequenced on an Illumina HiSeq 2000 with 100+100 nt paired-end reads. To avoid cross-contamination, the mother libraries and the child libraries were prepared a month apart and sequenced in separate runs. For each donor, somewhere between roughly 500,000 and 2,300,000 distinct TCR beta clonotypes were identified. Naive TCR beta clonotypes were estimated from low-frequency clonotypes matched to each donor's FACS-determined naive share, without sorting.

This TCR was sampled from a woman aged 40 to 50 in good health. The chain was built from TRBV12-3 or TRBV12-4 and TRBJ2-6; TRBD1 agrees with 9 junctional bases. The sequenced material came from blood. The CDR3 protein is CASSSSTGGPLSGANVLTF. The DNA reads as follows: TGTGCCAGCAGTTCGTCGACAGGGGGGCCTCTCTCTGGGGCCAACGTCCTGACTTTC.